One sample yielded the 8 T cell receptor beta chains listed below, sequenced in a study of T-cell reconstitution after alpha-beta-depleted transplantation in children. The authors prepared the TCRbeta library with unique molecular identifiers. TCRdb recomputed calls from the PCR reads with MiXCR, one row per CDR3 protein. This sample has around 50,000 distinct CDR3 sequences, with around 56% found just once. This specimen consisted of peripheral blood, obtained before TCRalphabeta/CD19-depleted stem cell transplant. The receptor set was obtained from a boy less than two years old with SCID, due to receive a stem cell transplant.

This chain joins TRBV7-8 and TRBJ2-7; 11 bases map to TRBD2. Germline V gene sequence: CDR1 SGHVS, CDR2 FQNEAQ. This CDR3 spans 15 amino acids. After removal of 4 bases from V and 2 bases from J, the junction contained 4 bases not matched to a gene. The CDR3 sequence is CASSSQTSGTYEQYF. The CDR3 DNA follows: TGTGCCAGCAGCTCCCAGACTAGCGGGACCTACGAGCAGTACTTC.

This clonotype was seen a few times. This chain uses TRBV6-4 with TRBJ2-1; D remains unclear. Germline CDR1 is MRHNA and CDR2 is SNTAGT. The V end was cut by 3 bases, the J end by 0 bases, with 9 bases between. The CDR3 is made up of 15 amino acids. The CDR3 DNA is TGTGCCAGCAGTGATAGGCCGAGCTCCTACAATGAGCAGTTCTTC. Translating gives CASSDRPSSYNEQFF.

This clonotype has ten or more counts. The chain uses TRBV5-1 and TRBJ2-1; D is ambiguous. The ends were cut back, 5 bases at V and 5 bases at J, with 8 bases in the middle. In germline, CDR1 is SGHRS, CDR2 YFSETQ. This CDR3 contains 12 residues. In nucleotides, the CDR3 is TGCGCCAGCAGGCCCGGAGACAATGAGCAGTTCTTC. It is translated as CASRPGDNEQFF.

The CDR3 is CASSALWSGWNEQYF. The DNA of the CDR3 is TGCGCCAGCAGCGCCCTATGGAGCGGGTGGAACGAGCAGTACTTC. J is TRBJ2-7 and V is TRBV10-1; TRBD2 is a possible D gene (6 bases). Trimming stripped 6 bases from V and 5 bases from J, with 20 bases between. The CDR3 is made up of 15 amino acids. CDR1 and CDR2 from the germline V gene are WNHNN and SYGVQD (reference sequence).

This clonotype showed up just a few times. The chain couples TRBV7-2 to TRBJ2-5; 14 positions match TRBD2. CDR1 SGHTA and CDR2 FQGNSA come from the germline V gene. The J segment lost 5 bases and the V segment lost 4 bases, leaving 6 bases of the junction unmatched. There are 16 residues in the CDR3. The CDR3 sequence: CASSSGLAGGGETQYF. The CDR3 DNA follows: TGTGCCAGCAGCTCCGGACTAGCGGGGGGCGGGGAGACCCAGTACTTC.

The chain uses TRBV15 and TRBJ1-5, with D tentatively TRBD1 (5 bases). V gave up 1 base and J gave up 6 bases, with 13 bases separating them. Germline CDR1 is LNHNV and CDR2 is YYDKDF (reference sequence). This CDR3 region has 15 residues. The CDR3 reads CATSRGREWGQPQHF. The CDR3 DNA is TGTGCCACCAGCAGAGGCAGGGAATGGGGTCAGCCCCAGCATTTT.

This clonotype was detected once. The CDR3 loop reads CASTRGREETQYF. The CDR3, as DNA: TGTGCCAGCACTCGCGGGCGCGAGGAGACCCAGTACTTC. The chain is built from TRBV6-6 and TRBJ2-5, with D maybe TRBD2 (5 bases). The CDR3 spans 13 residues. CDR1 MNHNY and CDR2 SVGAGI come from the germline V gene (reference sequence). Trimming left V 7 bases short and J 5 bases short, with 14 bases between.

This chain connects TRBV7-3 to TRBJ2-1; 11 positions match TRBD2. V was pared by 5 bases and J by 6 bases, with 6 bases of the junction left unmatched. Looked up from germline, CDR1 is SGHTA and CDR2 is FQGTGA. This CDR3 region has 15 residues. The CDR3 sequence: CASSHRLAGINEQFF. As DNA, the CDR3 is TGTGCCAGCAGCCATCGACTAGCGGGAATCAATGAGCAGTTCTTC.